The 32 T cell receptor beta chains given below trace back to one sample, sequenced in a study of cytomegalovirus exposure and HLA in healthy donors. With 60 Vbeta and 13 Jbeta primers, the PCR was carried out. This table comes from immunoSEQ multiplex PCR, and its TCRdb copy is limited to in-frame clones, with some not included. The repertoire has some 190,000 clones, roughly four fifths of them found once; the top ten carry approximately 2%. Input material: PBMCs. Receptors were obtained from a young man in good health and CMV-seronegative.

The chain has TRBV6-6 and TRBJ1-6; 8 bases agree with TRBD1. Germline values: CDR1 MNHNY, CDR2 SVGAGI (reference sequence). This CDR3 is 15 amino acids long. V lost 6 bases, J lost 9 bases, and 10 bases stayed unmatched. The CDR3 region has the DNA TGTGCCAGCAGAGGAACAGGGGGGTCAGGTTCACCCCTCCACTTT. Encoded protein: CASRGTGGSGSPLHF.

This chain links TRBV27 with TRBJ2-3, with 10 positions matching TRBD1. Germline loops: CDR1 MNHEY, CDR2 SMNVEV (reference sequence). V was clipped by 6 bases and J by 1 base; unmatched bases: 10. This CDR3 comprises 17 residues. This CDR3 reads CASRLLGTGEGTDTQYF. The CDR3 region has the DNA TGTGCCAGCAGACTCCTCGGGACAGGGGAAGGCACAGATACGCAGTATTTT.

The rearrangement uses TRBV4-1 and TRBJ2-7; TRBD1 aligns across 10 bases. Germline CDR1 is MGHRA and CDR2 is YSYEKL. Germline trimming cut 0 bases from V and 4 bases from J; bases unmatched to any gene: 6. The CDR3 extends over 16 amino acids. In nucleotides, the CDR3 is TGCGCCAGCAGCCAAGACGCCGGGACAGGGGATTACGAGCAGTACTTC. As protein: CASSQDAGTGDYEQYF.

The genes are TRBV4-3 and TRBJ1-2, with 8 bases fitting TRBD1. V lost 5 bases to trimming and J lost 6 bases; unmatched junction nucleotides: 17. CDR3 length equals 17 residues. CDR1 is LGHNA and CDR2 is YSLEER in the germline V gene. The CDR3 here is CASSASSRTGPRDGYTF. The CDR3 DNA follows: TGCGCCAGCAGCGCAAGCTCCCGGACAGGGCCCAGGGATGGCTACACCTTC.

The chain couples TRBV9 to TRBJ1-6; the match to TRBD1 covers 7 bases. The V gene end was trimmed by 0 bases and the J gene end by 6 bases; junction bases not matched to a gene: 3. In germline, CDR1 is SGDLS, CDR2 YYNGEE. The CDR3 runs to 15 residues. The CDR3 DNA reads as TGTGCCAGCAGCGTAGAAGAGGGGGCTAATTCACCCCTCCACTTT. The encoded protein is CASSVEEGANSPLHF.

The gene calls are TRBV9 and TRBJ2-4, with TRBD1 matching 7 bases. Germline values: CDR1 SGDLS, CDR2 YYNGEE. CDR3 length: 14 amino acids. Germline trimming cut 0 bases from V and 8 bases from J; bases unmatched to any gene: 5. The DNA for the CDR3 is TGTGCCAGCAGCGTAGATCGGCAGGGGGACATTCAGTACTTC. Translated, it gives CASSVDRQGDIQYF.

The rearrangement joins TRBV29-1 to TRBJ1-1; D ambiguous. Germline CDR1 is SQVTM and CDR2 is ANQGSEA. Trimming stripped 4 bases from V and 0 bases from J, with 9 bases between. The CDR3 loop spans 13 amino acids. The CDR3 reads CSVGLQLNTEAFF. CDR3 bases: TGCAGCGTTGGGTTGCAGTTGAACACTGAAGCTTTCTTT.

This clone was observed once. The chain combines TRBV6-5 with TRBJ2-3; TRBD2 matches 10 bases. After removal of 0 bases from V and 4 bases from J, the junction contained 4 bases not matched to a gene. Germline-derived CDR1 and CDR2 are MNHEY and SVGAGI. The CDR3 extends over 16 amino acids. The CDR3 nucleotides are TGTGCCAGCAGTTACTCGCCTAGCGGGAGTTCAGATACGCAGTATTTT. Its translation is CASSYSPSGSSDTQYF.

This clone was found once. The CDR3, as DNA: TGTGCCAGCAGCTTGCCAAACAGGAGCTCCTACGAGCAGTACTTC. It encodes CASSLPNRSSYEQYF. This chain uses TRBV7-9 with TRBJ2-7; perhaps TRBD1 as D (5 bases). This CDR3 spans 15 amino acids. The V end lost 3 bases, the J end lost 0 bases, and 12 bases lay between the germline ends. Germline CDR1 is SEHNR and CDR2 is FQNEAQ (reference sequence).

CDR3 residues: CASSINGGTTNEKLFF. In DNA, the CDR3 is TGTGCCAGTAGTATAAATGGCGGAACAACTAATGAAAAACTGTTTTTT. The chain couples TRBV19 to TRBJ1-4; no firm D call. V was trimmed by 2 bases and J by 0 bases, leaving 10 bases between them. Germline V lookup: CDR1 LNHDA, CDR2 SQIVND (reference sequence). This CDR3 has 16 amino acids.

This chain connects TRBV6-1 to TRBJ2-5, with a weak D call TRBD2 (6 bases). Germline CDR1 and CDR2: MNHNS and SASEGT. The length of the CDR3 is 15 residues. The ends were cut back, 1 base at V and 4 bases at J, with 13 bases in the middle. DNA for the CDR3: TGTGCCAGCAGTGAAGGTTTATGGGGAGGAGAGACCCAGTACTTC. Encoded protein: CASSEGLWGGETQYF.

The DNA for the CDR3 is TGTGCCAGCAGCTTTGGGCAGGGGGGCTCCTACGAGCAGTACTTC. The encoded protein is CASSFGQGGSYEQYF. The gene calls are TRBV5-4 and TRBJ2-7, with D possibly being TRBD1 (7 bases). Between the trimmed V and J ends, which lost 2 bases and 0 bases, there was a span of 12 bases. The CDR3 is 15 amino acids. Germline CDR1 reads SGHNT; CDR2 reads YYREEE (reference sequence).

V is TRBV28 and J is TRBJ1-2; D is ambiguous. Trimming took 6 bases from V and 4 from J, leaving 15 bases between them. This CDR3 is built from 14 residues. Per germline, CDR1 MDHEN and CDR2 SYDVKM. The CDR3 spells CASRVSQIPYGYTF. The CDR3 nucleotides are TGTGCCAGCAGAGTAAGCCAAATCCCCTATGGCTACACCTTC.

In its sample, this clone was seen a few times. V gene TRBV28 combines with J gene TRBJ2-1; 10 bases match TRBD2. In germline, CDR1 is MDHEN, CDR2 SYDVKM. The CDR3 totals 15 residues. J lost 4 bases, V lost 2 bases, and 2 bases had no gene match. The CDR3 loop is CASSLELAGYNEQFF. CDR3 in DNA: TGTGCCAGCAGTTTAGAACTAGCGGGGTACAATGAGCAGTTCTTC.

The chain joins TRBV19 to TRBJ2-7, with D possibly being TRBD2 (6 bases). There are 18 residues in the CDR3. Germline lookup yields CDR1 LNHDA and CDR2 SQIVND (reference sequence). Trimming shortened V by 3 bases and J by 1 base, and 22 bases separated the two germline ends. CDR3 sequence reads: CASSMGGPGLQFSYEQYF. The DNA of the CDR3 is TGTGCCAGTAGTATGGGTGGCCCGGGACTCCAGTTTTCCTACGAGCAGTACTTC.

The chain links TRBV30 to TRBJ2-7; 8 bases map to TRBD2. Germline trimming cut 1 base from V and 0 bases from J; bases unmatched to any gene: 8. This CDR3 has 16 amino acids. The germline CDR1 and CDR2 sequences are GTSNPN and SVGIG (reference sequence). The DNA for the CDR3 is TGTGCCTGGAGTGGGCCCCAGCGGGAGAGCTCCTACGAGCAGTACTTC. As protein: CAWSGPQRESSYEQYF.

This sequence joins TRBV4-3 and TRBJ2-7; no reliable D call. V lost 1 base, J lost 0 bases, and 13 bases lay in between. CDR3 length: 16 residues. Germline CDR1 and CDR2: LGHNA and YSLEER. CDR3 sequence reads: CASSQAPSRSSYEQYF. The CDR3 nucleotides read TGCGCCAGCAGCCAAGCCCCTTCCCGTAGCTCCTACGAGCAGTACTTC.

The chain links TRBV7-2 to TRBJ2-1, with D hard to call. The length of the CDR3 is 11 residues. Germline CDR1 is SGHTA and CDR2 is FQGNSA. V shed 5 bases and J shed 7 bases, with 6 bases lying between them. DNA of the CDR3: TGTGCCAGCAGCCTAAAGAATGAGCAGTTCTTC. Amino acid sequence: CASSLKNEQFF. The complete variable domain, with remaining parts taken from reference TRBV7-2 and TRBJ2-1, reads GAGVSQSPSNKVTEKGKDVELRCDPISGHTALYWYRQSLGQGLEFLIYFQGNSAPDKSGLPSDRFSAERTGGSVSTLTIQRTQQEDSAVYLCASSLKNEQFFGPGTRLTVL.

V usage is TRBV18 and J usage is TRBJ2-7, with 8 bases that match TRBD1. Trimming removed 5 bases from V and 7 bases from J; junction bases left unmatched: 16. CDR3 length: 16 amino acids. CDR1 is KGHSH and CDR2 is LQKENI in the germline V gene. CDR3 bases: TGTGCCAGCTCAATACAGAACGGGACAGGCCCTAGAGAGCAGTACTTC. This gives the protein CASSIQNGTGPREQYF.

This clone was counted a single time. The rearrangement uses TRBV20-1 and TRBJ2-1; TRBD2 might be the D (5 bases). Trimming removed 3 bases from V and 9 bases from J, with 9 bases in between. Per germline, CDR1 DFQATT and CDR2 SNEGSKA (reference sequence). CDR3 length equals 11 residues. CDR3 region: CSARTGIEQFF. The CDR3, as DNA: TGCAGTGCTAGGACGGGGATTGAGCAGTTCTTC.

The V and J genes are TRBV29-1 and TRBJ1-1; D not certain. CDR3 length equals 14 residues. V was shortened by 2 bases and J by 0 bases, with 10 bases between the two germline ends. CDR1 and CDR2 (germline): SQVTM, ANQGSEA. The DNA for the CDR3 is TGCAGCGTTGAACGCAAGCTCCTGAACACTGAAGCTTTCTTT. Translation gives CSVERKLLNTEAFF.

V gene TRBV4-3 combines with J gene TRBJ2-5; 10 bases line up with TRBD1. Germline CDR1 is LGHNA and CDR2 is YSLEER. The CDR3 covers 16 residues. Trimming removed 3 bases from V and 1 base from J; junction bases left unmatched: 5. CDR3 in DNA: TGCGCCAGCAGCCATCGGGGACAGGGGATCCAAGAGACCCAGTACTTC. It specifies CASSHRGQGIQETQYF.

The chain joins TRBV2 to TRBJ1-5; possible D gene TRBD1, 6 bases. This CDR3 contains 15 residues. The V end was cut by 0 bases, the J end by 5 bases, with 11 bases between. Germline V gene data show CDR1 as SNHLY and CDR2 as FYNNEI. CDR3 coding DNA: TGTGCCAGCAGTGAAGCGGGAGGGGGATATCAGCCCCAGCATTTT. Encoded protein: CASSEAGGGYQPQHF.

CDR3 sequence: CASSFDRVANYGYTF. In DNA, the CDR3 is TGTGCCAGCAGCTTCGACAGGGTAGCGAACTATGGCTACACCTTC. J is TRBJ1-2 and V is TRBV5-4; the match to TRBD1 covers 7 bases. Germline lookup yields CDR1 SGHNT and CDR2 YYREEE (reference sequence). The CDR3 spans 15 residues. Trimming removed 2 bases from V and 2 bases from J; junction bases left unmatched: 6.

CDR3 bases: TGTGCCAGCAGCCCAACCTGGGGGACAGGGGGCTATATTGAAAAACTGTTTTTT. Translation: CASSPTWGTGGYIEKLFF. V is TRBV7-6 and J is TRBJ1-4, with 12 bases that match TRBD1. The V gene's germline CDR1 is SGHVS and CDR2 FNYEAQ. J lost 7 bases, V lost 5 bases, and 14 bases had no gene match. The CDR3 spans 18 residues.

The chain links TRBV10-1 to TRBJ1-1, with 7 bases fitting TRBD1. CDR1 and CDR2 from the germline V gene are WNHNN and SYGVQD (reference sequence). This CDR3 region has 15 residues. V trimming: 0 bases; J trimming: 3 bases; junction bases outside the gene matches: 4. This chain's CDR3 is CASSESGGADTEAFF. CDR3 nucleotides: TGCGCCAGCAGTGAGTCAGGGGGCGCCGACACTGAAGCTTTCTTT.

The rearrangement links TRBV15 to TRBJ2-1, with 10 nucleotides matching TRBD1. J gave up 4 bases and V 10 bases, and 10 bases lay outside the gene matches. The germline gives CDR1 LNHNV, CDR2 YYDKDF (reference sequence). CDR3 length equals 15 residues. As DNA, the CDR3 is TGTGCCATAGGGACAGGGGTCCTCCCGTACAATGAGCAGTTCTTC. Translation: CAIGTGVLPYNEQFF.

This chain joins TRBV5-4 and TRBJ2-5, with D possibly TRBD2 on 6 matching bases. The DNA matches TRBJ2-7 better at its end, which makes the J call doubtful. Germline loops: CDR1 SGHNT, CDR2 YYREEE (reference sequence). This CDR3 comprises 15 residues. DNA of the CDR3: TGTGCCAGCAGCTTGGGAGGGCGGGGCTCCTACGAGCAGTACTTC. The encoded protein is CASSLGGRGSYEQYF.

CDR3 DNA: TGTGCCAGCAGTTGGGGGGGGCCAAATCAGCCCCAGCATTTT. It specifies CASSWGGPNQPQHF. The chain links TRBV28 to TRBJ1-5; TRBD1 might be the D (6 bases). V lost 4 bases and J 4 bases, leaving 11 bases between the germline ends. Germline-derived CDR1 and CDR2 are MDHEN and SYDVKM. This CDR3 has 14 amino acids.

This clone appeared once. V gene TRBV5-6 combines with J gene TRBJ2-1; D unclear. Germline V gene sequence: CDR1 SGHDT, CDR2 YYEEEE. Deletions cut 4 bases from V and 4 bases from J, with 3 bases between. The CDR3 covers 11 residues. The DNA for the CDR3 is TGTGCCAGCAGCCTATACAATGAGCAGTTCTTC. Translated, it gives CASSLYNEQFF.

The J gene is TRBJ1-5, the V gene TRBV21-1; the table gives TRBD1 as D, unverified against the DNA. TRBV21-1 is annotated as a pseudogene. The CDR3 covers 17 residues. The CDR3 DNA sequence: TGTGCCAGCACCAACCTACTGGACAGGGTAGACAATCAGCCCCAGCATTTT. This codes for CASTNLLDRVDNQPQHF.

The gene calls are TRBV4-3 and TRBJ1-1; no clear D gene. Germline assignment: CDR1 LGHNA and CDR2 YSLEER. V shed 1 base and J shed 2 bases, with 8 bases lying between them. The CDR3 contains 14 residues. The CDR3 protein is CASSQGEINTEAFF. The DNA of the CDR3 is TGCGCCAGCAGCCAAGGAGAGATTAACACTGAAGCTTTCTTT.